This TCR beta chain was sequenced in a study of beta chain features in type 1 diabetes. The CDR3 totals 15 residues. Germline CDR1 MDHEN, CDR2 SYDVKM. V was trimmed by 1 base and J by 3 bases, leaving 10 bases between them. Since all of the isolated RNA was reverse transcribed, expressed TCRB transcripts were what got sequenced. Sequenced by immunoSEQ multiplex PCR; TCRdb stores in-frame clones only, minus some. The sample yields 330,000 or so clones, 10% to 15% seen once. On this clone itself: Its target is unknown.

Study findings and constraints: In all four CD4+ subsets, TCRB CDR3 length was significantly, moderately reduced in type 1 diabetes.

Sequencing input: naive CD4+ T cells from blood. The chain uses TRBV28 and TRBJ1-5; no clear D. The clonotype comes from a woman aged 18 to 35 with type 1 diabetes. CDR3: CASSLSPGDNQPQHF. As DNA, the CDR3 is TGTGCCAGCAGTTTATCCCCGGGAGACAATCAGCCCCAGCATTTT.